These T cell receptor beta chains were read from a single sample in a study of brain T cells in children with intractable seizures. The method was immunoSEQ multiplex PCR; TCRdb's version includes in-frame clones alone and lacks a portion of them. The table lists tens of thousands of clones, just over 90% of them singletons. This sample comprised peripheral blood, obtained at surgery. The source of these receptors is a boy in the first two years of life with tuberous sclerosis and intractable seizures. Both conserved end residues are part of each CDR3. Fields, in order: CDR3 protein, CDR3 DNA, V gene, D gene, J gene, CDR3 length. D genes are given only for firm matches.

CASSLYGGYNEQFF,TGTGCCAGCAGCTTATACGGGGGCTACAATGAGCAGTTCTTC,TRBV7-8,NA,TRBJ2-1,14
CASSFSGTGYNEQFF,TGCGCCAGCAGCTTTAGCGGGACTGGCTACAATGAGCAGTTCTTC,TRBV5-1,TRBD2,TRBJ2-1,15
CASSQIAGGTDTQYF,TGTGCCAGCAGCCAAATAGCGGGGGGGACAGATACGCAGTATTTT,TRBV3-1/TRBV3-2,TRBD2,TRBJ2-3,15
CASSQEGWGEGGTEAFF,TGTGCCAGCAGCCAAGAAGGATGGGGGGAAGGGGGCACTGAAGCTTTCTTT,TRBV3-1/TRBV3-2,NA,TRBJ1-1,17
CASSMGSRQGRDTEAFF,TGTGCCAGTAGTATGGGGTCGAGACAGGGGAGGGACACTGAAGCTTTCTTT,TRBV19,TRBD1,TRBJ1-1,17
CASRLTPGWYTEAFF,TGTGCCAGCAGGCTGACCCCAGGGTGGTACACTGAAGCTTTCTTT,TRBV6-5,NA,TRBJ1-1,15
CASSGLAGANTGELFF,TGTGCCAGCAGTGGGCTAGCGGGAGCAAACACCGGGGAGCTGTTTTTT,TRBV2,TRBD2,TRBJ2-2,16
CASSPAFQNIQYF,TGTGCCAGCAGCCCCGCTTTCCAAAACATTCAGTACTTC,TRBV3-1/TRBV3-2,NA,TRBJ2-4,13
CASSPGTSGVYNEQFF,TGTGCCAGCAGCCCCGGGACTAGCGGGGTATACAATGAGCAGTTCTTC,TRBV11-3,TRBD2,TRBJ2-1,16
CASSLYPGPYEQYF,TGTGCCAGCAGTTTATATCCAGGGCCCTACGAGCAGTACTTC,TRBV27,NA,TRBJ2-7,14
CASSLLNTGEAFF,TGTGCCAGCAGTCTACTCAATACAGGTGAAGCTTTCTTT,TRBV12-3/TRBV12-4,NA,TRBJ1-1,13
CASSRTEYGYTF,TGTGCCAGCAGCAGGACAGAATATGGCTACACCTTC,TRBV6-5,NA,TRBJ1-2,12
CASSDTGAGELFF,TGTGCCAGCAGTGACACAGGGGCCGGGGAGCTGTTTTTT,TRBV6-4,TRBD1,TRBJ2-2,13
CASSFSGLVGDTQYF,TGTGCCAGCAGCTTTTCGGGTCTAGTAGGAGATACGCAGTATTTT,TRBV5-4,NA,TRBJ2-3,15
CAGSFPATGSYYEQYF,TGTGCCGGCAGTTTCCCCGCGACAGGGTCTTACTACGAGCAGTACTTC,TRBV28,TRBD1,TRBJ2-7,16
CSAEVRGLDTQYF,TGCAGCGCTGAAGTCAGGGGTCTAGATACGCAGTATTTT,TRBV29-1,NA,TRBJ2-3,13
CASSRIGDTQYF,TGTGCCAGCAGCCGAATAGGAGATACGCAGTATTTT,TRBV3-1/TRBV3-2,NA,TRBJ2-3,12
CAYNPAGDTQYF,TGTGCCTACAACCCCGCGGGAGATACGCAGTATTTT,TRBV30,NA,TRBJ2-3,12
CASSQGLVGGNTIYF,TGCGCCAGCAGCCAAGGCTTGGTGGGGGGAAACACCATATATTTT,TRBV4-1,NA,TRBJ1-3,15
CASSVRQNTGELFF,TGTGCCAGCAGCGTCAGACAGAACACCGGGGAGCTGTTTTTT,TRBV9,NA,TRBJ2-2,14
CAIRPGTANEQFF,TGTGCCATCAGGCCGGGGACGGCCAATGAGCAGTTCTTC,TRBV10-3,NA,TRBJ2-1,13